The 23 T cell receptor beta chains in this list originate from one sample, sequenced in a study of blood T cell repertoires in COVID-19. Assay used: immunoSEQ multiplex PCR; TCRdb lists only in-frame clones, some missing. The sample has around 460,000 clones, roughly 90% seen once. The specimen sequenced was peripheral blood. The source of these receptors is a man between 18 and 29 years old with COVID-19, enrolled during active disease.

This chain joins TRBV2 and TRBJ2-2; D is undetermined. The V end lost 8 bases, the J end lost 0 bases, and 7 bases lay between the germline ends. This CDR3 has 13 amino acids. Germline CDR1 SNHLY, CDR2 FYNNEI. CDR3 bases: TGTGCCAGCTTATTTTCGAACACCGGGGAGCTGTTTTTT. It codes for CASLFSNTGELFF.

This chain joins TRBV20-1 and TRBJ2-3; D unclear. Trimming shortened V by 3 bases and J by 8 bases, and 9 bases separated the two germline ends. The CDR3 runs 11 residues. Germline V CDR1 and CDR2: DFQATT, SNEGSKA (reference sequence). This CDR3 is CSASPRVTQYF. The CDR3 bases are TGCAGTGCTAGCCCCCGAGTTACGCAGTATTTT.

V is TRBV5-4 and J is TRBJ1-2, with 8 nucleotides matching TRBD1. Germline V CDR1 and CDR2: SGHNT, YYREEE (reference sequence). The CDR3 contains 13 residues. V trimming: 3 bases; J trimming: 8 bases; junction bases outside the gene matches: 6. The CDR3 DNA sequence: TGTGCCAGCAGCTCCGCGACAGGGGTCGGCTACACCTTC. The encoded protein is CASSSATGVGYTF.

This chain links TRBV11-2 with TRBJ2-7; D is perhaps TRBD1 (6 bases). Germline-derived CDR1 and CDR2 are SGHAT and FQNNGV. Trimming shortened V by 0 bases and J by 11 bases, and 14 bases separated the two germline ends. The CDR3 extends over 13 amino acids. The CDR3 reads CASSLEATGCKYF. The CDR3 nucleotides read TGTGCCAGCAGCTTAGAGGCGACAGGTTGCAAGTACTTC.

CDR3 bases: TGTGCCAGCAGACCGGGACAGGGTGGCGAGCAGTACTTC. It encodes CASRPGQGGEQYF. This chain links TRBV6-6 with TRBJ2-7, with TRBD1 matching over 9 bases. Per germline, CDR1 MNHNY and CDR2 SVGAGI (reference sequence). Trimming cost V 6 bases and J 6 bases; bases outside gene matches: 6. The CDR3 spans 13 residues.

The chain has TRBV24-1 and TRBJ2-5, with 8 positions matching TRBD1. The CDR3 consists of 14 residues. The germline V gene encodes CDR1 KGHDR and CDR2 SFDVKD. V shed 4 bases, J shed 4 bases, and the junction held 4 bases outside the gene matches. CDR3 sequence: CATSEAGGGETQYF. The DNA of the CDR3 is TGTGCCACCAGTGAAGCAGGGGGCGGAGAGACCCAGTACTTC.

The chain joins TRBV7-8 to TRBJ2-1, with TRBD2 matching over 10 bases. The V gene end was trimmed by 8 bases and the J gene end by 0 bases; junction bases not matched to a gene: 7. The germline CDR1 and CDR2 sequences are SGHVS and FQNEAQ. This CDR3 region has 16 residues. CDR3 sequence: CASGIAGGSSYNEQFF. CDR3 in DNA: TGTGCCAGCGGGATAGCGGGAGGTAGCTCCTACAATGAGCAGTTCTTC.

This clone was recorded only once. V usage is TRBV5-4 and J usage is TRBJ2-2; possibly TRBD2 for D (6 bases). The CDR3 has 14 amino acids. V lost 2 bases, J lost 9 bases, and 14 bases lay in between. Germline V gene sequence: CDR1 SGHNT, CDR2 YYREEE (reference sequence). Written as DNA, the CDR3 is TGTGCCAGCAGCTTCGGGGCCGGGGGTTGGGAGCTGTTTTTT. Translating it yields CASSFGAGGWELFF. Full variable domain (remainder filled in from reference TRBV5-4 and TRBJ2-2): ETGVTQSPTHLIKTRGQQVTLRCSSQSGHNTVSWYQQALGQGPQFIFQYYREEENGRGNFPPRFSGLQFPNYSSELNVNALELDDSALYLCASSFGAGGWELFFGEGSRLTVL.

The J gene is TRBJ2-2, the V gene TRBV29-1; a possible D gene is TRBD2 (5 bases). The germline gives CDR1 SQVTM, CDR2 ANQGSEA. V shed 3 bases and J shed 4 bases, with 9 bases lying between them. The CDR3 is made up of 13 amino acids. CDR3: CSVDLTITGELFF. Written as DNA, the CDR3 is TGCAGCGTTGATTTGACTATCACCGGGGAGCTGTTTTTT.

This clone has a single count. V and J are TRBV4-1 and TRBJ2-5, with 10 positions matching TRBD2. With V trimmed by 1 base and J by 7 bases, 15 bases remained unmatched. This CDR3 is built from 18 residues. Germline V gene lookup returns CDR1 MGHRA and CDR2 YSYEKL. DNA for the CDR3: TGCGCCAGCAGCCAAGGGTTTCCCTTAGCGGGAGGATTGAGGACCCAGTACTTC. It yields the protein CASSQGFPLAGGLRTQYF.

This sequence joins TRBV6-5 and TRBJ1-4; D is unresolved. Trimming took off 4 bases at V and 0 bases at J, with 12 bases between the two ends. Germline-derived CDR1 and CDR2 are MNHEY and SVGAGI. The CDR3 consists of 16 residues. Here the CDR3 DNA reads TGTGCCAGCAGTTCCATCAAGGCGGCAACTAATGAAAAACTGTTTTTT. As protein: CASSSIKAATNEKLFF.

Here the CDR3 reads CASSLASGGYNEQFF. The CDR3, as DNA: TGTGCCAGTAGCCTCGCATCGGGCGGGTACAATGAGCAGTTCTTC. The chain combines TRBV19 with TRBJ2-1, with D perhaps TRBD2 (5 bases). The CDR3 totals 15 residues. CDR1 LNHDA and CDR2 SQIVND come from the germline V gene (reference sequence). V lost 6 bases and J lost 4, with 16 bases in between.

J is TRBJ2-3 and V is TRBV24-1; D may be TRBD2 (6 bases). V was shortened by 1 base and J by 3 bases, with 13 bases between the two germline ends. The CDR3 has 16 residues. Germline lookup yields CDR1 KGHDR and CDR2 SFDVKD. The CDR3 is CATSDLFGGATDTQYF. The CDR3 coding sequence is TGTGCCACCAGTGATTTATTTGGCGGGGCGACAGATACGCAGTATTTT.

This clone occurred a few times. The chain links TRBV13 to TRBJ2-7, with D uncertain. The V gene lost 5 bases and the J gene lost 3 bases, with 8 bases spanning the gap. This CDR3 is built from 12 residues. Germline V gene sequence: CDR1 PRHDT, CDR2 FYEKMQ (reference sequence). The CDR3 bases are TGTGCCAGCAGCGGTCTAAACTACGAGCAGTACTTC. Its translation is CASSGLNYEQYF.

A few counts support this clone. This sample includes further DNA sequences coding for the same CDR3. V is TRBV7-9 and J is TRBJ2-7; 9 bases are a match to TRBD1. The V and J ends lost 5 bases and 2 bases, in that order; junction bases with no gene match: 4. Germline V CDR1 and CDR2: SEHNR, FQNEAQ (reference sequence). The CDR3 sequence is 14 residues long. The CDR3 DNA reads as TGTGCCAGCAGCCCCCGGGACAGGGCCTACGAGCAGTACTTC. This encodes CASSPRDRAYEQYF.

This chain links TRBV9 with TRBJ1-2; 9 nucleotides agree with TRBD1. Germline V gene lookup returns CDR1 SGDLS and CDR2 YYNGEE. The CDR3 runs 14 residues. Trimming removed 4 bases from V and 7 bases from J; junction bases left unmatched: 8. The CDR3 coding sequence is TGTGCCAGCAGCCCCGGACAGGGGAAGGGTGGCTACACCTTC. This gives the protein CASSPGQGKGGYTF.

This chain joins TRBV5-4 and TRBJ2-5, with TRBD2 as a possible D gene (7 bases). Trimming removed 1 base at V and 5 bases at J, with 18 bases between. This CDR3 contains 16 residues. The V gene's germline CDR1 is SGHNT and CDR2 YYREEE (reference sequence). The CDR3 DNA is TGTGCCAGCAGCTTGTCCCAAGGGGGGGGGCTTGAGACCCAGTACTTC. Translation: CASSLSQGGGLETQYF.

The count of this clone is one. The V and J genes are TRBV11-1 and TRBJ2-1; 13 nucleotides line up with TRBD2. The germline gives CDR1 SGHAT, CDR2 FQDESV (reference sequence). Trimming took 1 base from V and 4 from J; bases not matched to a gene: 1. The CDR3 has 16 residues. In DNA form, the CDR3 reads TGTGCCAGCAGCTTAGAGGGACTAGCGGGGTACAATGAGCAGTTCTTC. Translated: CASSLEGLAGYNEQFF.

The CDR3 is CASSSGLEQFF. The CDR3, as DNA: TGTGCCAGCAGCTCGGGACTGGAGCAGTTCTTC. The rearrangement links TRBV7-9 to TRBJ2-1, with a weak D call TRBD2 (6 bases). The CDR3 length is 11 residues. Germline CDR1 and CDR2: SEHNR and FQNEAQ (reference sequence). With 4 bases removed from V and 10 bases from J, the gap between germline ends came to 8 bases.

The chain carries TRBV6-5 and TRBJ2-5; TRBD1 might be the D (5 bases). The ends were cut back, 5 bases at V and 5 bases at J, with 15 bases in the middle. Germline CDR1 is MNHEY and CDR2 is SVGAGI. This CDR3 contains 14 residues. CDR3 amino acids: CASSPTSSGETQYF. The DNA of the CDR3 is TGTGCCAGCAGTCCGACCTCCTCAGGGGAGACCCAGTACTTC.

The chain carries TRBV9 and TRBJ1-4; 7 positions match TRBD1. The CDR3 length is 14 residues. Germline V gene sequence: CDR1 SGDLS, CDR2 YYNGEE. Trimming at V came to 4 bases and at J to 8 bases, leaving 8 bases not matched to a gene. In DNA form, the CDR3 reads TGTGCCAGCAGCCCCCGACAGGGAGAAGAAAAACTGTTTTTT. The encoded protein is CASSPRQGEEKLFF.

The chain carries TRBV4-1 and TRBJ2-6; D is possibly TRBD1 (6 bases). The ends were cut back, 0 bases at V and 9 bases at J, with 12 bases in the middle. The germline gives CDR1 MGHRA, CDR2 YSYEKL. The CDR3 has 15 amino acids. The CDR3 DNA follows: TGCGCCAGCAGCCAAGAGGGGGCGGAAGTCAACGTCCTGACTTTC. Protein: CASSQEGAEVNVLTF.

This chain links TRBV6-2 or TRBV6-3 with TRBJ2-2, with 8 nucleotides matching TRBD1. CDR3 length: 14 residues. CDR1 is MNHEY and CDR2 is SVGEGT in the germline V gene. The V gene end was trimmed by 3 bases and the J gene end by 7 bases; junction bases not matched to a gene: 4. Here the CDR3 DNA reads TGTGCCAGCAGTTATTTCGGACAGGGCGGGGAGCTGTTTTTT. Encoded protein: CASSYFGQGGELFF.